The TCR beta chain under discussion was sequenced for a study of CD8+ T cells in alopecia areata. Isolated RNA was reverse transcribed into cDNA used as the sequencing template. Profiled with immunoSEQ multiplex PCR; TCRdb holds only in-frame clones, not every one. Among approximately 150,000 clones listed, roughly 60% were seen once. The CDR3 has 17 amino acids. Per germline, CDR1 SGHNT and CDR2 YYREEE (reference sequence). After removal of 7 bases from V and 4 bases from J, the junction contained 16 bases not matched to a gene. Study observations and caveats: Resident alphabeta T cells of normal skin are also sequenced in scalp samples.

In this sample, this clone turned up many times. What it binds is unknown. Cell sorting was applied to PBMCs, and CD4+ and CD8+ T cells were collected. The chain couples TRBV5-4 to TRBJ2-5; TRBD2 aligns across 10 bases. Sequenced material: CD4+ T cells sorted from blood. This TCR derives from a human donor in good health. CDR3 protein: CASGKDRAGGPGETQYF. The CDR3 coding sequence is TGTGCCAGCGGAAAGGACAGAGCGGGAGGGCCCGGAGAGACCCAGTACTTC.